These 9 T cell receptor beta chains share one sample of origin, sequenced in a study of blood T cell repertoires in COVID-19. TCRdb's copy holds only in-frame clones and misses some; the assay was immunoSEQ multiplex PCR. The sample includes tens of thousands of clones, about 85% of them seen just once. Sequencing was done on a sample of peripheral blood. The receptors stem from a woman aged 70-85 years in a cohort sampled during active COVID-19.

This clone appeared a single time. The chain combines TRBV3-1 (or the pseudogene TRBV3-2) with TRBJ2-7, with a possible D match to TRBD2 (5 bases). This CDR3 spans 14 amino acids. CDR1 is LGHDT and CDR2 is YNNKEL in the germline V gene (reference sequence). V gave up 1 base and J gave up 7 bases, with 14 bases separating them. CDR3 loop: CASSQAIVAREQYF. For the CDR3, the DNA is TGTGCCAGCAGCCAAGCCATTGTAGCGAGGGAGCAGTACTTC.

The rearrangement joins TRBV27 to TRBJ2-7, with 11 positions matching TRBD2. This CDR3 is built from 16 residues. Germline V gives CDR1 MNHEY, CDR2 SMNVEV (reference sequence). J was trimmed by 4 bases and V by 5 bases; bases with no gene match: 10. The CDR3 sequence is CASSPSLAGVYYEQYF. CDR3 DNA: TGTGCCAGCAGTCCCTCACTAGCGGGAGTTTATTACGAGCAGTACTTC.

The V call is TRBV11-2, the J call TRBJ2-1; the D gene is possibly TRBD2 (6 bases). This CDR3 is 17 amino acids long. Germline CDR1 SGHAT, CDR2 FQNNGV. V lost 2 bases and J 3 bases, leaving 17 bases between the germline ends. The chain's CDR3 is CASSLMALGGNYNEQFF. CDR3 nucleotide sequence: TGTGCCAGCAGCTTAATGGCCCTGGGCGGGAACTACAATGAGCAGTTCTTC.

The gene calls are TRBV5-1 and TRBJ1-6; 8 bases are shared with TRBD1. The germline CDR1 and CDR2 sequences are SGHRS and YFSETQ. Losses at the gene ends were 4 bases for V and 8 bases for J; bases not matched to a gene: 11. The CDR3 length is 16 residues. CDR3: CASSLRDRSTDSPLHF. The CDR3 nucleotides are TGCGCCAGCAGCCTCCGGGACAGGTCAACAGATTCACCCCTCCACTTT.

The rearrangement joins TRBV7-9 to TRBJ2-7, with D perhaps TRBD1 (5 bases). Germline lookup yields CDR1 SEHNR and CDR2 FQNEAQ (reference sequence). This CDR3 has 17 residues. Trimming shortened V by 5 bases and J by 0 bases, and 20 bases separated the two germline ends. The CDR3 DNA is TGTGCCAGCAGCACCCCCCACCAGCAGGGTGTCTCCTACGAGCAGTACTTC. Protein product: CASSTPHQQGVSYEQYF.

The rearrangement links TRBV2 to TRBJ2-5; maybe TRBD2 (6 bases). This CDR3 has 11 amino acids. V lost 7 bases, J lost 5 bases, and 8 bases lay in between. CDR1 SNHLY and CDR2 FYNNEI come from the germline V gene. In DNA, the CDR3 is TGTGCCAGCAAAGGAGGGGAGACCCAGTACTTC. It is translated as CASKGGETQYF.

As DNA, the CDR3 is TGTGCCAGCACCAAAGGGGGGACTAGTGCCTACGAGCAGTACTTC. Protein product: CASTKGGTSAYEQYF. The chain links TRBV6-6 to TRBJ2-7; TRBD2 aligns across 8 bases. The V and J ends lost 7 bases and 2 bases, in that order; junction bases with no gene match: 10. The germline CDR1 and CDR2 sequences are MNHNY and SVGAGI (reference sequence). The CDR3 covers 15 residues.

The J gene is TRBJ2-5, the V gene TRBV7-9; TRBD1 aligns across 10 bases. Germline assignment: CDR1 SEHNR and CDR2 FQNEAQ (reference sequence). Trimming removed 4 bases from V and 5 bases from J; junction bases left unmatched: 10. The CDR3 consists of 16 residues. The CDR3 DNA reads as TGTGCCAGCAGCTACACCCCGGACAGGGGGTGGGAGACCCAGTACTTC. It encodes CASSYTPDRGWETQYF.

The V gene is TRBV10-1, the J gene TRBJ1-2, with D perhaps TRBD1 (5 bases). Trimming left V 3 bases short and J 1 base short, with 6 bases between. CDR1 WNHNN and CDR2 SYGVQD come from the germline V gene (reference sequence). CDR3 length: 13 amino acids. Here the CDR3 DNA reads TGCGCCAGCAGTGACGGGGGTAACTATGGCTACACCTTC. This codes for CASSDGGNYGYTF.